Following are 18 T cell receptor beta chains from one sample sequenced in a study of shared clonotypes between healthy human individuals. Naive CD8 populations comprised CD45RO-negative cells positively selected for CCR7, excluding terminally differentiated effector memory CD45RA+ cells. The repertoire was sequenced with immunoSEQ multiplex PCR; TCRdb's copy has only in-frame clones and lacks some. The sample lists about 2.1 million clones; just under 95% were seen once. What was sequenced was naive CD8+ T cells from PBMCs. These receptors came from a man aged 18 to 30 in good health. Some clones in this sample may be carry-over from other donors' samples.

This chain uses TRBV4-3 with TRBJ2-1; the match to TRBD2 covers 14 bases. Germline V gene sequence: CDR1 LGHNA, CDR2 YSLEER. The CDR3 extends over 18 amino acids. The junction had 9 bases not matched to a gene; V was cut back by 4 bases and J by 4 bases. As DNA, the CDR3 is TGCGCCAGCAGCCCCGGGACTAGCGGGAGCTACGAGTACAATGAGCAGTTCTTC. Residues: CASSPGTSGSYEYNEQFF.

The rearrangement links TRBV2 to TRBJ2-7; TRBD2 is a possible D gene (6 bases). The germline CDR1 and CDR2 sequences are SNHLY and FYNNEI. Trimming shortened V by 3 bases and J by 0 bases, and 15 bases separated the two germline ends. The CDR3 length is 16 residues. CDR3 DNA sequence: TGTGCCAGCAGTGATGGGAGGCAGGCGTTCTCCTACGAGCAGTACTTC. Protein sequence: CASSDGRQAFSYEQYF. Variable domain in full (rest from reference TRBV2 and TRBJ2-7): EPEVTQTPSHQVTQMGQEVILRCVPISNHLYFYWYRQILGQKVEFLVSFYNNEISEKSEIFDDQFSVERPDGSNFTLKIRSTKLEDSAMYFCASSDGRQAFSYEQYFGPGTRLTVT.

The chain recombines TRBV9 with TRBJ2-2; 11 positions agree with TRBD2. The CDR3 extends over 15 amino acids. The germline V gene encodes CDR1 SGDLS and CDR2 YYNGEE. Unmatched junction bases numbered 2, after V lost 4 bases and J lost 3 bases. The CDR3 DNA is TGTGCCAGCAGCCTAGCGGGAGGATACACCGGGGAGCTGTTTTTT. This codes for CASSLAGGYTGELFF.

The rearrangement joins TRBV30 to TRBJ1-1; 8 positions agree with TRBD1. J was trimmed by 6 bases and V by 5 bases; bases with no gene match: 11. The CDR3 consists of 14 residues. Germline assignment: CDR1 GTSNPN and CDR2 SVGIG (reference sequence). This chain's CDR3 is CAWADRGVRAEAFF. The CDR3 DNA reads TGTGCCTGGGCCGACAGGGGAGTAAGGGCTGAAGCTTTCTTT.

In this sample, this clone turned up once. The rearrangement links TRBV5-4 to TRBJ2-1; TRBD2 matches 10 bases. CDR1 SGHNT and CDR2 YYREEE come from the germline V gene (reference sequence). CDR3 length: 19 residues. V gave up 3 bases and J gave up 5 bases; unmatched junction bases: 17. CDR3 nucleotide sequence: TGTGCCAGCAGCTGGGCCCCACGCGGTACTAGCGGGACCCACAATGAGCAGTTCTTC. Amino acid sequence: CASSWAPRGTSGTHNEQFF. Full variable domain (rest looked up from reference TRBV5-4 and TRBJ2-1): ETGVTQSPTHLIKTRGQQVTLRCSSQSGHNTVSWYQQALGQGPQFIFQYYREEENGRGNFPPRFSGLQFPNYSSELNVNALELDDSALYLCASSWAPRGTSGTHNEQFFGPGTRLTVL.

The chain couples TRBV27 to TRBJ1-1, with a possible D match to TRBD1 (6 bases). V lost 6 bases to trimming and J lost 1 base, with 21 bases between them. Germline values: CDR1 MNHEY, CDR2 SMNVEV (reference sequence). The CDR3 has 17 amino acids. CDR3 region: CASSVPYLGGRNTEAFF. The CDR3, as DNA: TGTGCCAGCAGCGTACCCTACCTAGGGGGGCGGAACACTGAAGCTTTCTTT.

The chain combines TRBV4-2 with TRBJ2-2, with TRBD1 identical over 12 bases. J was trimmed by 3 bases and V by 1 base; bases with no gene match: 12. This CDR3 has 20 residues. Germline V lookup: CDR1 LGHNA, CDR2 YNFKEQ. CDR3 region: CASSQGGTGGPTGHTGELFF. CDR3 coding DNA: TGTGCCAGCAGCCAAGGTGGGACAGGGGGCCCCACGGGACACACCGGGGAGCTGTTTTTT.

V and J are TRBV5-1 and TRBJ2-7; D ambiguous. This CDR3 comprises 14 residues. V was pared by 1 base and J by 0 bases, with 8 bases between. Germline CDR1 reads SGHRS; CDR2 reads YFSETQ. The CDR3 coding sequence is TGCGCCAGCAGCTTGTCTTTGAGCTCCTACGAGCAGTACTTC. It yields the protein CASSLSLSSYEQYF. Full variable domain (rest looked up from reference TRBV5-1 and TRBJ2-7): KAGVTQTPRYLIKTRGQQVTLSCSPISGHRSVSWYQQTPGQGLQFLFEYFSETQRNKGNFPGRFSGRQFSNSRSEMNVSTLELGDSALYLCASSLSLSSYEQYFGPGTRLTVT.

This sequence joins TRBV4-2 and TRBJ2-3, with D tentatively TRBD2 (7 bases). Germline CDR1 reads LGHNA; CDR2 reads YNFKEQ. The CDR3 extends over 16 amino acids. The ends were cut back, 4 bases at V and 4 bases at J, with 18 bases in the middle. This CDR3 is CASSRHREGGPDTQYF. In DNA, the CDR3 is TGTGCCAGCAGCCGTCACAGGGAGGGAGGGCCAGATACGCAGTATTTT.

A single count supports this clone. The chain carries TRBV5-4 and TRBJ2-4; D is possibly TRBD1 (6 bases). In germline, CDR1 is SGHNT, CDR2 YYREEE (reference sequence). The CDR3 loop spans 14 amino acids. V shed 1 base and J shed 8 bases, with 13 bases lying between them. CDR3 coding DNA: TGTGCCAGCAGCTTGTTTGAGGGGGTGGACATTCAGTACTTC. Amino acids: CASSLFEGVDIQYF.

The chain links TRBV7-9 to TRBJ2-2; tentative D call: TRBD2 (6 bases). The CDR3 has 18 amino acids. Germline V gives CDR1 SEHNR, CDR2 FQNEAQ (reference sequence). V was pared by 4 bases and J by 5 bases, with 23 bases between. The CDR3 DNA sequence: TGTGCCAGCAGCTCCCCCGGCGGGACCGTTTTGTGGACCGGGGAGCTGTTTTTT. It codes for CASSSPGGTVLWTGELFF.

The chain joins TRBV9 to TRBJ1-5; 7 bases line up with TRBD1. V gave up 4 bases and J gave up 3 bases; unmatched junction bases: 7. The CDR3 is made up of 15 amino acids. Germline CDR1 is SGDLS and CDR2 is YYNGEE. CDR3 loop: CASSPAGGSNQPQHF. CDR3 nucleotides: TGTGCCAGCAGCCCAGCAGGGGGATCCAATCAGCCCCAGCATTTT. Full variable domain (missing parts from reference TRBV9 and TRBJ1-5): DSGVTQTPKHLITATGQRVTLRCSPRSGDLSVYWYQQSLDQGLQFLIQYYNGEERAKGNILERFSAQQFPDLHSELNLSSLELGDSALYFCASSPAGGSNQPQHFGDGTRLSIL.

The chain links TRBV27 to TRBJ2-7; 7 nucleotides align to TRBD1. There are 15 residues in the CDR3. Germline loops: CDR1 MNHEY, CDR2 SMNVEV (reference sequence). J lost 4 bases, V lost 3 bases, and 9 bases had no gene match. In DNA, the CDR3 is TGTGCCAGCAGTTTTCAGGGGGAATTATCGTACGAGCAGTACTTC. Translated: CASSFQGELSYEQYF.

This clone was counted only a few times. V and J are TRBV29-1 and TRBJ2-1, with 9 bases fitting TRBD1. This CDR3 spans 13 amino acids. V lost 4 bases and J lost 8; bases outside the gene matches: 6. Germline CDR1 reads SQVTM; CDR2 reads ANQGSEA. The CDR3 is CSVGTGGLYEQFF. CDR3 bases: TGCAGCGTTGGTACAGGGGGCCTCTATGAGCAGTTCTTC.

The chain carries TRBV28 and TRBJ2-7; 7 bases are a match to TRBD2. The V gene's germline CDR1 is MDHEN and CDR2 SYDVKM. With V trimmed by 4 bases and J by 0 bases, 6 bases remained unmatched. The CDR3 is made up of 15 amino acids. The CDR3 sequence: CASSSPRDYSYEQYF. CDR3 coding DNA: TGTGCCAGCAGTTCCCCGAGGGACTACTCCTACGAGCAGTACTTC.

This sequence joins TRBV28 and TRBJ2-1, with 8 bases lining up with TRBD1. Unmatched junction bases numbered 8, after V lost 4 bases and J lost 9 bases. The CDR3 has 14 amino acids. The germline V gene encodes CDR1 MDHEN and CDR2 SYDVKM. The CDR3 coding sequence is TGTGCCAGCAGTTGGACAGGGCGAGGGAGTGAGCAGTTCTTC. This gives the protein CASSWTGRGSEQFF.

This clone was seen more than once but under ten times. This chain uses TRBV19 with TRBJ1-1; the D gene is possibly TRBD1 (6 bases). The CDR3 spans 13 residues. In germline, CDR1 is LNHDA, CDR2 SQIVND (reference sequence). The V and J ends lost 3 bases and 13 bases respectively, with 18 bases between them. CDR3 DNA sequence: TGTGCCAGTAGTATTGGACGATCAGGGGATGGTTTCTTT. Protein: CASSIGRSGDGFF.

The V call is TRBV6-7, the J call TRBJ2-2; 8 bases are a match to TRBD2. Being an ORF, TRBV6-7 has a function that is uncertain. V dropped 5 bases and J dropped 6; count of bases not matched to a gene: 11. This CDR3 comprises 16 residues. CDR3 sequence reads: CASSGDGTRMPGELFF. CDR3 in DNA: TGTGCCAGCAGTGGGGACGGGACTAGGATGCCCGGGGAGCTGTTTTTT.